These 27 T cell receptor beta chains were all obtained from the same sample, sequenced in a study of shared clonotypes between healthy human individuals. Assay: immunoSEQ multiplex PCR; the TCRdb copy retains only in-frame clones and omits some. This table holds 550,000 to 700,000 clones, around 73% found once. Sequencing was carried out using memory CD4+ T cells sorted from blood. As for subset: CD45RA-negative fraction. The receptors originated from a woman younger than 45 in good health.

The chain couples TRBV30 to TRBJ1-4; possible D gene TRBD1, 5 bases. V lost 7 bases and J 3 bases, leaving 9 bases between the germline ends. The CDR3 spans 12 residues. CDR1 is GTSNPN, CDR2 SVGIG, per germline (reference sequence). The CDR3 DNA follows: TGTGCCTTCGGGGGACCTAATGAAAAACTGTTTTTT. This translates into CAFGGPNEKLFF.

The chain has TRBV6-5 and TRBJ1-1; D is uncertain. This CDR3 has 14 amino acids. Germline V gene sequence: CDR1 MNHEY, CDR2 SVGAGI. The V end was cut by 2 bases, the J end by 2 bases, with 9 bases between. The CDR3 DNA is TGTGCCAGCAGTTACCAGTACGGCAACACTGAAGCTTTCTTT. Protein product: CASSYQYGNTEAFF.

The J gene is TRBJ1-6, the V gene TRBV5-4; TRBD1 aligns across 9 bases. The CDR3 runs to 14 residues. The V gene's germline CDR1 is SGHNT and CDR2 YYREEE (reference sequence). After removal of 6 bases from V and 7 bases from J, the junction contained 5 bases not matched to a gene. Here the CDR3 DNA reads TGTGCCAGCAAACCCGGACAGGGGAATTCACCCCTCCACTTT. This encodes CASKPGQGNSPLHF.

Details on this clone: A far larger clone is one base from this, pointing to a likely read error. The chain is built from TRBV6-5 and TRBJ2-7; 10 bases match TRBD2. Germline CDR1 reads MNHEY; CDR2 reads SVGAGI. This CDR3 is built from 13 residues. V lost 5 bases and J lost 3; bases outside the gene matches: 1. This CDR3 reads CASSKREGYEQYF. The CDR3, as DNA: TGTGCCAGCAGTAAGCGGGAGGGCTACGAGCAGTACTTC.

This sequence joins TRBV2 and TRBJ1-2, with D uncertain. The germline CDR1 and CDR2 sequences are SNHLY and FYNNEI. V lost 1 base and J lost 7, with 19 bases in between. The CDR3 runs 16 residues. CDR3 sequence: CASSEEDGNFYGGYTF. The CDR3 coding sequence is TGTGCCAGCAGTGAAGAAGACGGCAATTTTTATGGTGGCTACACCTTC.

This clone was counted ten times or more. This specimen includes other DNA sequences encoding the same CDR3. The rearrangement links TRBV6-1 to TRBJ1-1; weak D call: TRBD1 (5 bases). V dropped 2 bases and J dropped 4 bases, with 11 bases sitting between them. The CDR3 runs 14 residues. Germline V gene data show CDR1 as MNHNS and CDR2 as SASEGT. This chain's CDR3 is CASSETGAVTEAFF. Written as DNA, the CDR3 is TGTGCCAGCAGTGAAACCGGGGCAGTCACTGAAGCTTTCTTT.

This clone was recorded many times. The chain links TRBV30 to TRBJ1-4; D not resolved. The V end was cut by 2 bases, the J end by 4 bases, with 8 bases between. The CDR3 covers 13 residues. Germline-derived CDR1 and CDR2 are GTSNPN and SVGIG (reference sequence). The CDR3 DNA reads TGTGCCTGGAGTCCGCAGCGTAATGAAAAACTGTTTTTT. This sequence encodes CAWSPQRNEKLFF.

J is TRBJ1-5 and V is TRBV28, with a weak D call TRBD1 (5 bases). The V and J ends lost 3 bases and 7 bases respectively, with 19 bases between them. CDR3 size: 16 residues. The V gene's germline CDR1 is MDHEN and CDR2 SYDVKM. Here the CDR3 reads CASSFSHKGPRQPQHF. The CDR3 coding sequence is TGTGCCAGCAGTTTCTCCCATAAGGGGCCCAGACAGCCCCAGCATTTT.

The V and J genes are TRBV4-2 and TRBJ2-3; the D call may be TRBD1 or TRBD2 (5 bases each). Germline V gene sequence: CDR1 LGHNA, CDR2 YNFKEQ. The CDR3 length is 14 residues. V was pared by 4 bases and J by 1 base, with 9 bases between. In nucleotides, the CDR3 is TGTGCCAGCAGCCCCCGGGACGGCACAGATACGCAGTATTTT. Its translation is CASSPRDGTDTQYF.

CDR3 DNA: TGTGCCATCAGTGAGTCCGACATAGGGAACACTGAAGCTTTCTTT. This translates into CAISESDIGNTEAFF. V and J are TRBV10-3 and TRBJ1-1, with D unclear. Germline loops: CDR1 ENHRY, CDR2 SYGVKD. The CDR3 runs 15 residues. Deletions cut 0 bases from V and 1 base from J, with 9 bases between.

The rearrangement links TRBV11-3 to TRBJ2-2; tentative D call: TRBD2 (5 bases). Trimming cost V 4 bases and J 6 bases, with 15 bases left between them. The germline gives CDR1 SGHNT, CDR2 YENEEA. CDR3 length: 15 residues. The CDR3 nucleotides read TGTGCCAGCAGCTCCTCGGGCGGGTTCGCCGGGGAGCTGTTTTTT. This encodes CASSSSGGFAGELFF.

V is TRBV11-3 and J is TRBJ2-7; 12 positions match TRBD2. The ends lost 5 bases at V and 7 bases at J; junction bases unmatched: 6. The CDR3 totals 14 residues. Germline lookup yields CDR1 SGHNT and CDR2 YENEEA. The CDR3 protein is CASSQTSGSSEQYF. In DNA, the CDR3 is TGTGCCAGCAGCCAGACTAGCGGGAGTTCAGAGCAGTACTTC.

This clone was detected a few times. CDR3 nucleotides: TGTGCCTGGAGTGTAATCTACAATGAGCAGTTCTTC. It encodes CAWSVIYNEQFF. The chain joins TRBV30 to TRBJ2-1; D uncertain. Trimming left V 0 bases short and J 3 bases short, with 3 bases between. The length of the CDR3 is 12 residues. Germline lookup yields CDR1 GTSNPN and CDR2 SVGIG (reference sequence). Complete variable domain (other parts from reference TRBV30 and TRBJ2-1): SQTIHQWPATLVQPVGSPLSLECTVEGTSNPNLYWYRQAAGRGLQLLFYSVGIGQISSEVPQNLSASRPQDRQFILSSKKLLLSDSGFYLCAWSVIYNEQFFGPGTRLTVL.

The rearrangement joins TRBV29-1 to TRBJ2-7; 8 nucleotides match TRBD1. The length of the CDR3 is 13 residues. Unmatched junction bases numbered 5, after V lost 5 bases and J lost 2 bases. The germline CDR1 and CDR2 sequences are SQVTM and ANQGSEA. CDR3 DNA: TGCAGCGTTTCAAGGACAGGGACCTACGAGCAGTACTTC. It encodes CSVSRTGTYEQYF.

V is TRBV15 and J is TRBJ2-7, with 9 bases lining up with TRBD2. CDR1 is LNHNV and CDR2 is YYDKDF in the germline V gene (reference sequence). V lost 0 bases to trimming and J lost 5 bases; unmatched junction nucleotides: 8. The CDR3 is 16 amino acids. The CDR3 region has the DNA TGTGCCACCAGCAGAGATTCTGGCGGGAGGGCTGACGAGCAGTACTTC. Translated: CATSRDSGGRADEQYF.

This clone has at least ten counts. The V call is TRBV7-9, the J call TRBJ2-7; 8 bases agree with TRBD2. The CDR3 covers 12 residues. Germline loops: CDR1 SEHNR, CDR2 FQNEAQ (reference sequence). The junction had 2 bases not matched to a gene; V was cut back by 8 bases and J by 2 bases. As DNA, the CDR3 is TGTGCCAGCCGGGGGGGAACCTACGAGCAGTACTTC. Translating gives CASRGGTYEQYF.

The rearrangement links TRBV7-9 to TRBJ2-6; 7 bases are shared with TRBD2. V shed 3 bases and J 2 bases; nucleotides not matched to a gene: 1. Germline V gives CDR1 SEHNR, CDR2 FQNEAQ (reference sequence). The CDR3 contains 15 residues. This CDR3 is CASSLGGAGANVLTF. CDR3 nucleotides: TGTGCCAGCAGCTTGGGAGGGGCTGGGGCCAACGTCCTGACTTTC.

The gene calls are TRBV7-2 and TRBJ2-1; 7 bases align to TRBD2. CDR3 length: 16 amino acids. Germline V gene data show CDR1 as SGHTA and CDR2 as FQGNSA. V shed 4 bases and J 6 bases; nucleotides not matched to a gene: 12. This chain's CDR3 is CASSSNALAETNEQFF. CDR3 sequence (DNA): TGTGCCAGCAGCTCCAATGCGCTAGCGGAAACCAATGAGCAGTTCTTC. The variable domain in full, completed from reference TRBV7-2 and TRBJ2-1, reads GAGVSQSPSNKVTEKGKDVELRCDPISGHTALYWYRQSLGQGLEFLIYFQGNSAPDKSGLPSDRFSAERTGGSVSTLTIQRTQQEDSAVYLCASSSNALAETNEQFFGPGTRLTVL.

This clone has just a few counts. This chain links TRBV7-6 with TRBJ2-7, with a possible D match to TRBD1 (5 bases). Germline V gene lookup returns CDR1 SGHVS and CDR2 FNYEAQ. The V and J ends lost 3 bases and 5 bases respectively, with 14 bases between them. The CDR3 extends over 14 amino acids. The CDR3 sequence: CASSLGRGRNEQYF. The CDR3 nucleotides are TGTGCCAGCAGCTTGGGAAGGGGTAGAAACGAGCAGTACTTC.

This clone was seen more than once but under ten times. The CDR3 coding sequence is TGTGCCAGTAGTATAGGAGTAAATCAGCCCCAGCATTTT. It is translated as CASSIGVNQPQHF. J is TRBJ1-5 and V is TRBV19; no clear D. CDR1 and CDR2 from the germline V gene are LNHDA and SQIVND (reference sequence). The V gene lost 1 base and the J gene lost 4 bases, with 5 bases spanning the gap. The CDR3 runs 13 residues.

This clone was counted between two and nine times. The rearrangement joins TRBV4-1 to TRBJ1-2; the D gene is possibly TRBD1 (5 bases). Germline lookup yields CDR1 MGHRA and CDR2 YSYEKL. V was pared by 0 bases and J by 11 bases, with 13 bases between. The CDR3 has 13 residues. The CDR3 region is CASSQEMGVGYTF. CDR3 bases: TGCGCCAGCAGCCAAGAGATGGGGGTTGGATACACCTTC.

The V gene is TRBV15, the J gene TRBJ1-4; D uncertain. The CDR3 sequence is 16 residues long. V lost 1 base and J lost 6, with 15 bases in between. CDR1 is LNHNV and CDR2 is YYDKDF in the germline V gene (reference sequence). DNA of the CDR3: TGTGCCACCAGCAGAGCTCTGGAGGGAGGTGATGAAAAACTGTTTTTT. It encodes CATSRALEGGDEKLFF.

The genes are TRBV19 and TRBJ1-1; tentative D call: TRBD1 (6 bases). Germline V lookup: CDR1 LNHDA, CDR2 SQIVND (reference sequence). V was clipped by 6 bases and J by 1 base, with 30 bases between them. The CDR3 has 20 residues. For the CDR3, the DNA is TGTGCCAGTAGACAGACCCTTGAGGACAGCTTTGGAGGAACGAACACTGAAGCTTTCTTT. Translation: CASRQTLEDSFGGTNTEAFF.

This chain links TRBV28 with TRBJ1-5; 9 bases agree with TRBD1. This CDR3 spans 17 amino acids. Germline-derived CDR1 and CDR2 are MDHEN and SYDVKM. With V trimmed by 5 bases and J by 1 base, 9 bases remained unmatched. The DNA for the CDR3 is TGTGCCAGCAGTCCAGGGGACAGGGTGGGAAGCAATCAGCCCCAGCATTTT. Amino acid sequence: CASSPGDRVGSNQPQHF. The entire variable domain, with the rest obtained from reference TRBV28 and TRBJ1-5, is as follows: DVKVTQSSRYLVKRTGEKVFLECVQDMDHENMFWYRQDPGLGLRLIYFSYDVKMKEKGDIPEGYSVSREKKERFSLILESASTNQTSMYLCASSPGDRVGSNQPQHFGDGTRLSIL.

The rearrangement joins TRBV28 to TRBJ1-5; D is undetermined. Germline assignment: CDR1 MDHEN and CDR2 SYDVKM. This CDR3 is built from 14 residues. Trimming removed 5 bases at V and 6 bases at J, with 14 bases between. The CDR3, as DNA: TGTGCCAGCAGTCCGCCGGAGGTCCGTCAGCCCCAGCATTTT. It specifies CASSPPEVRQPQHF.

V gene TRBV10-3 combines with J gene TRBJ2-5; no clear D. Germline CDR1 reads ENHRY; CDR2 reads SYGVKD. The CDR3 runs to 14 residues. The germline V and J ends were trimmed by 2 bases and 5 bases, with 12 bases remaining between them. DNA for the CDR3: TGTGCCATCAGTGAGGTTGGGGTGGAGGAGACCCAGTACTTC. Translated, it gives CAISEVGVEETQYF.

The chain has TRBV5-1 and TRBJ2-2, with D perhaps matching TRBD1 (6 bases). Germline V gene sequence: CDR1 SGHRS, CDR2 YFSETQ. Trimming cost V 0 bases and J 5 bases, with 14 bases left between them. The CDR3 is 16 amino acids. As DNA, the CDR3 is TGCGCCAGCAGCTTGGCTCTGGGGGCTGGAACCGGGGAGCTGTTTTTT. It translates to CASSLALGAGTGELFF.